The 6 T cell receptor beta chains below were found in one sample sequenced in a study of T cell responses to AZD1222 COVID-19 vaccine. Libraries were prepared by immunoSEQ multiplex PCR; TCRdb keeps only in-frame clonotypes and omits some of them. The sample holds 120,000 or so clones; 87% are singletons and the top ten take 8.5% to 12%. Sample: peripheral blood, taken on day 0 of AZD1222 vaccination. These receptors came from an adult in good health.

The chain combines TRBV10-3 with TRBJ1-2, with D perhaps TRBD1 (6 bases). The CDR3 runs to 12 residues. With 4 bases removed from V and 8 bases from J, the gap between germline ends came to 11 bases. The germline CDR1 and CDR2 sequences are ENHRY and SYGVKD. This CDR3 is CAISGSGEGYTF. The CDR3 bases are TGTGCCATCAGTGGATCAGGGGAAGGCTACACCTTC.

The CDR3 DNA is TGTGCCAGCAGCTTGGCCGTCAGATACAATGAGCAGTTCTTC. Amino acids: CASSLAVRYNEQFF. This sequence joins TRBV5-5 and TRBJ2-1; unclear D gene. V was cut by 0 bases and J by 4 bases, with 8 bases left in between. Per germline, CDR1 SGHKS and CDR2 YYEKEE (reference sequence). There are 14 residues in the CDR3.

As DNA, the CDR3 is TGTGCCAGCAGCCGGGAGTTGACGTCAAGCTCTGGAAACACCATATATTTT. Translating gives CASSRELTSSSGNTIYF. V usage is TRBV5-4 and J usage is TRBJ1-3, with no clear D. Germline lookup yields CDR1 SGHNT and CDR2 YYREEE (reference sequence). This CDR3 is 17 amino acids long. V lost 4 bases, J lost 0 bases, and 17 bases lay in between.

J is TRBJ1-6 and V is TRBV5-1; 11 bases are shared with TRBD1. CDR1 SGHRS and CDR2 YFSETQ come from the germline V gene. The CDR3 loop spans 16 amino acids. V shed 4 bases, J shed 5 bases, and the junction held 5 bases outside the gene matches. Here the CDR3 DNA reads TGCGCCAGCAGCCCAGGGACAGGGGGTAATAATTCACCCCTCCACTTT. Protein: CASSPGTGGNNSPLHF. The whole variable domain, remainder taken from reference TRBV5-1 and TRBJ1-6, is KAGVTQTPRYLIKTRGQQVTLSCSPISGHRSVSWYQQTPGQGLQFLFEYFSETQRNKGNFPGRFSGRQFSNSRSEMNVSTLELGDSALYLCASSPGTGGNNSPLHFGNGTRLTVT.

The V call is TRBV5-5, the J call TRBJ1-4; D possibly corresponds to TRBD1 (5 bases). V was pared by 0 bases and J by 1 base, with 10 bases between. Germline loops: CDR1 SGHKS, CDR2 YYEKEE (reference sequence). The CDR3 extends over 16 amino acids. CDR3 in amino acids: CASSLGFGGTNEKLFF. In DNA form, the CDR3 reads TGTGCCAGCAGCTTGGGTTTTGGGGGAACTAATGAAAAACTGTTTTTT.

J is TRBJ2-7 and V is TRBV2; 7 positions agree with TRBD1. The V gene end was trimmed by 7 bases and the J gene end by 3 bases; junction bases not matched to a gene: 6. The CDR3 runs to 13 residues. Germline V gene sequence: CDR1 SNHLY, CDR2 FYNNEI. Written as DNA, the CDR3 is TGTGCCAGCACCAGGGACAGTGGCTACGAGCAGTACTTC. It specifies CASTRDSGYEQYF.